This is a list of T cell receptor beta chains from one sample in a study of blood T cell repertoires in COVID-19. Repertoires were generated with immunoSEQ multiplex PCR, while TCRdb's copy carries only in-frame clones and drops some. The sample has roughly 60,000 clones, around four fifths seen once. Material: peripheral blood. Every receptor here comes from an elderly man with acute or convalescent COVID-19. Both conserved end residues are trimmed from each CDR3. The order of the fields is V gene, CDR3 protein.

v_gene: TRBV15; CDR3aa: ATSTLTSGTAQETQY
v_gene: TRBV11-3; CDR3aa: ASSFRDSGNTIY
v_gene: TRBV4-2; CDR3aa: ASSQASLAQTQY
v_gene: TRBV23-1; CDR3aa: ASSQSGTGGPVLETQY
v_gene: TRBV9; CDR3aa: ASSVNSMTDTQY
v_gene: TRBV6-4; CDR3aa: ASSDYRRMNTEAF
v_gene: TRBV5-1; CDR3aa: ASSGDTGEGYT
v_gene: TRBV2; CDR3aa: ASSADRRNQPQH
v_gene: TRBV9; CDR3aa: ASSADRGTYNEQF
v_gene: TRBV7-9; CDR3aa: ASSPPLGQGGYEQY
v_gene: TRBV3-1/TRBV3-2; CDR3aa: ASGQGANTGELF
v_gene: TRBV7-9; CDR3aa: ASSHRGGNGYT
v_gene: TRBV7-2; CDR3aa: ASSLGGGSGNTIY
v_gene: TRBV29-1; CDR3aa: SVGRSGEAF
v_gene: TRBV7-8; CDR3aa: ASSLGQLSYGYT
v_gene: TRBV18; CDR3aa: ASSSQLGQGNNEQF
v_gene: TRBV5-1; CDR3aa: ASSLGGREQPQH
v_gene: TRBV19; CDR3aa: ASSIAGGSYGYT
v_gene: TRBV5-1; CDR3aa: ASSLRTVNTGELF
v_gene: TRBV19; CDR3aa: ASSSIGDSPLH
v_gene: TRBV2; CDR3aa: ASRGAYIQETQY
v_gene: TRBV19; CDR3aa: ASRESYGYT
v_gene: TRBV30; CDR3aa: AWSVRRSGTSGGAHNEQF
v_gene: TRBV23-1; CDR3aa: ASSQNQNYGYT
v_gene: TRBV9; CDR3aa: ASSVKGATGELF
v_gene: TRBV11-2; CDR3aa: ASSLARLSYNEQF
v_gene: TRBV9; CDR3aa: ASSYSGKDTQY
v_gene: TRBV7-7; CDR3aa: ASSLSRGTEAF
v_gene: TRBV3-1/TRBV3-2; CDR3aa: ASSPGTSGQETQY
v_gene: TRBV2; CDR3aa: ASSRGPSYEQY
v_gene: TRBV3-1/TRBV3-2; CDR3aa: ASSQGPQAGNTIY
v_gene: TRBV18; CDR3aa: ASSPRGTGSTEAF
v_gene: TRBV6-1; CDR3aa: ASSETLFRQPLH
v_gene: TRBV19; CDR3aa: ASSDRGRSGANVLT
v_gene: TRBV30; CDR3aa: AWSVSGYGYT
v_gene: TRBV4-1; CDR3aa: ASSREDRTRVGTGNTIY
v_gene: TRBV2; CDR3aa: ASNRQAATNEKLF
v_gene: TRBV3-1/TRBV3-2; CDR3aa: ASSQDRVSDTQY
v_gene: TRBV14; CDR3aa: ASSRQVSGELF
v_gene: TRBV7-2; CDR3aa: ASYVSRGNTEAF